The 11 T cell receptor beta chains in this list originate from one sample, sequenced in a study of blood T cell repertoires in COVID-19 (dated by TCRdb to 2018 to 2020). The library was built by means of the immunoSEQ multiplex PCR assay. This is the immuneACCESS table as TCRdb keeps it, with only in-frame sequences that have V and J called. A part of the clones is gone; compared with another copy, unresolved V genes explain less than half, and the rest is unexplained. This sample lists about 400,000 clones; around 89% were detected once. About 4.3% of the sample goes to the ten largest clones. The specimen was peripheral blood. The receptors shown here come from a woman aged 25 to 45 with acute or convalescent COVID-19.

This clone has a count of ten or more. The chain employs TRBV30 and TRBJ1-5; TRBD1 is a possible D gene (5 bases). Germline CDR1 is GTSNPN and CDR2 is SVGIG (reference sequence). The germline V and J ends were trimmed by 3 bases and 5 bases, with 11 bases remaining between them. This CDR3 has 13 amino acids. The DNA of the CDR3 is TGTGCCTGGAGCGGGGGTCTCCATCAGCCCCAGCATTTT. As protein: CAWSGGLHQPQHF. Based on the CDR3 plus reference TRBV30 and TRBJ1-5, the full variable domain is SQTIHQWPATLVQPVGSPLSLECTVEGTSNPNLYWYRQAAGRGLQLLFYSVGIGQISSEVPQNLSASRPQDRQFILSSKKLLLSDSGFYLCAWSGGLHQPQHFGDGTRLSIL.

This clone has a single count. The chain couples TRBV7-8 to TRBJ2-7; D not resolved. The CDR3 runs to 12 residues. Deletions cut 0 bases from V and 6 bases from J, with 6 bases between. Germline V gene data show CDR1 as SGHVS and CDR2 as FQNEAQ. CDR3 in DNA: TGTGCCAGCAGCTTAGCTAGATCCGAGCAGTACTTC. This encodes CASSLARSEQYF.

The CDR3 is CASRETGRELFF. For the CDR3, the DNA is TGTGCCAGCAGGGAGACAGGACGGGAGCTGTTTTTT. The chain links TRBV25-1 to TRBJ2-2; a possible D gene is TRBD1 (6 bases). Germline-derived CDR1 and CDR2 are MGHDK and SYGVNS. The length of the CDR3 is 12 residues. V lost 6 bases, J lost 9 bases, and 11 bases lay in between.

The chain joins TRBV19 to TRBJ1-5, with 7 bases identical to TRBD1. The CDR3 covers 15 residues. The germline V gene has CDR1 LNHDA and CDR2 SQIVND (reference sequence). The ends lost 3 bases at V and 6 bases at J; junction bases unmatched: 8. This chain's CDR3 is CASSMSKGAGQPQHF. The CDR3 bases are TGTGCCAGTAGTATGAGTAAGGGGGCGGGTCAGCCCCAGCATTTT.

This chain links TRBV23-1 with TRBJ1-3, with a weak D call TRBD1 (5 bases). TRBV23-1 is flagged as an ORF with uncertain function. The germline V and J ends were trimmed by 0 bases and 0 bases, with 15 bases remaining between them. The CDR3 is 18 amino acids. The CDR3 loop reads CASSQSEDSESSGNTIYF. In DNA, the CDR3 is TGCGCCAGCAGTCAATCTGAAGACAGCGAGAGCTCTGGAAACACCATATATTTT.

V usage is TRBV23-1 and J usage is TRBJ2-7; TRBD1 aligns across 8 bases. TRBV23-1 is filed as an ORF, its function uncertain. V lost 2 bases to trimming and J lost 2 bases; unmatched junction nucleotides: 5. CDR3 length equals 15 residues. The CDR3 nucleotides read TGCGCCAGCAGTCAACCGGGACAGGAAGCCTACGAGCAGTACTTC. It yields the protein CASSQPGQEAYEQYF.

This chain links TRBV5-4 with TRBJ2-7, with 9 bases fitting TRBD1. The CDR3 runs to 16 residues. The V gene end was trimmed by 4 bases and the J gene end by 1 base; junction bases not matched to a gene: 9. Per the germline V gene, CDR1 is SGHNT and CDR2 is YYREEE (reference sequence). The CDR3 sequence: CASSPGQGARSYEQYF. In DNA, the CDR3 is TGTGCCAGCAGCCCGGGACAGGGCGCACGGTCCTACGAGCAGTACTTC.

The rearrangement joins TRBV2 to TRBJ2-2; TRBD2 agrees at 8 bases. This CDR3 comprises 15 residues. Trimming took 6 bases from V and 6 from J; bases not matched to a gene: 9. CDR1 is SNHLY and CDR2 is FYNNEI in the germline V gene. CDR3 bases: TGTGCCAGCAGGGTAACGCGGGGGGCAGCCGGGGAGCTGTTTTTT. It translates to CASRVTRGAAGELFF. The complete variable domain, with remaining parts taken from reference TRBV2 and TRBJ2-2, reads EPEVTQTPSHQVTQMGQEVILRCVPISNHLYFYWYRQILGQKVEFLVSFYNNEISEKSEIFDDQFSVERPDGSNFTLKIRSTKLEDSAMYFCASRVTRGAAGELFFGEGSRLTVL.

The chain combines TRBV27 with TRBJ1-1; D gene ambiguous. The germline CDR1 and CDR2 sequences are MNHEY and SMNVEV (reference sequence). This CDR3 has 14 amino acids. Trimming took 2 bases from V and 4 from J, leaving 11 bases between them. As DNA, the CDR3 is TGTGCCAGCAGTTTAACCGGCCCAGGCACTGAAGCTTTCTTT. Amino acids: CASSLTGPGTEAFF.

The count of this clone is one. The chain couples TRBV5-1 to TRBJ2-3; 12 bases fit TRBD2. Losses at the gene ends were 4 bases for V and 3 bases for J; bases not matched to a gene: 6. Germline V gives CDR1 SGHRS, CDR2 YFSETQ. This CDR3 is built from 16 residues. CDR3 DNA: TGCGCCAGCAGCCCAGGGACTAGCGGGTATACAGATACGCAGTATTTT. Protein: CASSPGTSGYTDTQYF.

The chain employs TRBV12-3 or TRBV12-4 and TRBJ1-2; the D is unclear. The CDR3 runs 12 residues. The V gene lost 3 bases and the J gene lost 4 bases, with 6 bases spanning the gap. CDR3 DNA: TGTGCCAGCAGTTTCTTGGCCTATGGCTACACCTTC. Its translation is CASSFLAYGYTF.